These T cell receptor beta chains were read from a single sample in a study of T cell responses to AZD1222 COVID-19 vaccine. Repertoires were generated with immunoSEQ multiplex PCR, while TCRdb's copy carries only in-frame clones and drops some. In the table there are more than 120,000 clones, 70% to 90% of which are singletons. The source material was peripheral blood, sampled 28 days after the second AZD1222 dose. The receptors originated from an adult who received the AZD1222 COVID-19 vaccine. Each CDR3 is given with its conserved first and last residue. Fields, in order: V gene, D gene, J gene, clone size, CDR3 DNA, CDR3 protein. D genes are given only for firm matches. Clone size appears in some rows only: once, few, many, or a class for an expanded clone.

v_call: TRBV6-5
d_call: .
j_call: TRBJ2-1
clone_size: .
cdr3_nt: TGTGCCAGCAGTCCCTCCGGGGGAGGCAACAATGAGCAGTTCTTC
cdr3_aa: CASSPSGGGNNEQFF

v_call: TRBV7-2
d_call: TRBD2
j_call: TRBJ2-7
clone_size: .
cdr3_nt: TGTGCCAGCAGCTTAGCCCGCCGAGCTAGCGGGAGGGCCGGAGAGCAGTACTTC
cdr3_aa: CASSLARRASGRAGEQYF

v_call: TRBV18
d_call: .
j_call: TRBJ1-5
clone_size: .
cdr3_nt: TGTGCCAGCTCACCGATATCACGTCAGCCCCAGCATTTT
cdr3_aa: CASSPISRQPQHF

v_call: TRBV5-4
d_call: .
j_call: TRBJ2-2
clone_size: .
cdr3_nt: TGTGCCAGCAACTACGACAGCGCCGGGGAGCTGTTTTTT
cdr3_aa: CASNYDSAGELFF

v_call: TRBV4-2
d_call: TRBD2
j_call: TRBJ2-5
clone_size: .
cdr3_nt: TGTGCCAGCAGCCAAGGTGCGGGGGGGCCGGGGGCAGGTGAGACCCAGTACTTC
cdr3_aa: CASSQGAGGPGAGETQYF

v_call: TRBV7-9
d_call: .
j_call: TRBJ1-2
clone_size: once
cdr3_nt: TGTGCCAGCAGCTTTGGGGGGGCTAAGAACTATGGCTACACCTTC
cdr3_aa: CASSFGGAKNYGYTF

v_call: TRBV4-1
d_call: .
j_call: TRBJ2-7
clone_size: .
cdr3_nt: TGCGCCAGCAGCCAAGTCATGGGTGTTGGTTACGAGCAGTACTTC
cdr3_aa: CASSQVMGVGYEQYF

v_call: TRBV5-1
d_call: .
j_call: TRBJ1-2
clone_size: .
cdr3_nt: TGCGCCAGCAGCTTGGGGCATCTAGTCGACTATGGCTACACCTTC
cdr3_aa: CASSLGHLVDYGYTF

v_call: TRBV19
d_call: .
j_call: TRBJ1-5
clone_size: once
cdr3_nt: TGTGCCAGTAGTATAGCGCCAGGAACTCAGCCCCAGCATTTT
cdr3_aa: CASSIAPGTQPQHF

v_call: TRBV28
d_call: TRBD2
j_call: TRBJ2-5
clone_size: .
cdr3_nt: TGTGCCAGCAGTTTAGCTAGCGGGGGGGAAGAGACCCAGTACTTC
cdr3_aa: CASSLASGGEETQYF

v_call: TRBV7-9
d_call: .
j_call: TRBJ1-1
clone_size: .
cdr3_nt: TGTGCCAGCAGCTCGGGGGTTGAAGCTTTCTTT
cdr3_aa: CASSSGVEAFF

v_call: TRBV12-5
d_call: TRBD2
j_call: TRBJ2-1
clone_size: .
cdr3_nt: TGTGCTAGTAATCCTAGCGGGGGAGGTAATGAGCAGTTCTTC
cdr3_aa: CASNPSGGGNEQFF

v_call: TRBV6-5
d_call: TRBD1
j_call: TRBJ1-1
clone_size: once
cdr3_nt: TGTGCCAGCAGTTACGGCGGACAGGGACCTGAAGCTTTCTTT
cdr3_aa: CASSYGGQGPEAFF

v_call: TRBV6-5
d_call: .
j_call: TRBJ1-2
clone_size: .
cdr3_nt: TGTGCCACTCATCAGGGAACCTATGGCTACACCTTC
cdr3_aa: CATHQGTYGYTF

v_call: TRBV28
d_call: .
j_call: TRBJ1-6
clone_size: .
cdr3_nt: TGTGCCAGCGTAATTACCGAAGGGTTTAATTCACCCCTCCACTTT
cdr3_aa: CASVITEGFNSPLHF

v_call: TRBV9
d_call: .
j_call: TRBJ2-1
clone_size: .
cdr3_nt: TGTGCCAGCAGCGTAGTGTTGTCCGATGAGCAGTTCTTC
cdr3_aa: CASSVVLSDEQFF

v_call: TRBV19
d_call: .
j_call: TRBJ2-1
clone_size: .
cdr3_nt: TGTGCCAGTAGTATTTCCCGGTACAATGAGCAGTTCTTC
cdr3_aa: CASSISRYNEQFF

v_call: TRBV7-9
d_call: .
j_call: TRBJ1-1
clone_size: .
cdr3_nt: TGTGCCAGCAGGGGCGACAGACCAGGGGAAGAAGCTTTCTTT
cdr3_aa: CASRGDRPGEEAFF

v_call: TRBV19
d_call: TRBD1
j_call: TRBJ1-5
clone_size: .
cdr3_nt: TGTGCCAGTAGTACAGGGACAGAATCGCAGCCCCAGCATTTT
cdr3_aa: CASSTGTESQPQHF